The 8 T cell receptor beta chains listed next were all sequenced from one sample in a study of technical replicates of blood from a handful of donors. Generated by immunoSEQ multiplex PCR, the TCRdb table keeps only in-frame clones and is missing some. The sample has 55,000 to 75,000 clones, less than 95% seen once. Sequencing input: PBMCs. Receptors originate from a human donor in good health. Some clones in this sample may be carry-over from other donors' samples.

The chain uses TRBV4-1 and TRBJ2-7; TRBD1 aligns across 9 bases. Germline CDR1 MGHRA, CDR2 YSYEKL. J gave up 4 bases and V 1 base, and 8 bases lay outside the gene matches. This CDR3 contains 16 residues. The CDR3 DNA sequence: TGCGCCAGCAGCCAAGGTCCGGGACAGGGCCCGTACGAGCAGTACTTC. This sequence encodes CASSQGPGQGPYEQYF.

The rearrangement links TRBV5-1 to TRBJ1-1; D is ambiguous. CDR3 size: 13 residues. CDR1 is SGHRS and CDR2 is YFSETQ in the germline V gene. V shed 0 bases and J shed 1 base, with 4 bases lying between them. CDR3 amino acids: CASSLGENTEAFF. Here the CDR3 DNA reads TGCGCCAGCAGCTTGGGCGAGAACACTGAAGCTTTCTTT.

In its sample, this clone was seen once. This chain links TRBV4-1 with TRBJ2-7; 11 bases line up with TRBD2. Germline CDR1 MGHRA, CDR2 YSYEKL. The J segment lost 6 bases and the V segment lost 5 bases, leaving 12 bases of the junction unmatched. The CDR3 runs to 16 residues. The chain's CDR3 is CASSSITSGSFFEQYF. CDR3 nucleotide sequence: TGCGCCAGCAGCTCGATAACTAGCGGGAGTTTCTTCGAGCAGTACTTC.

The gene calls are TRBV19 and TRBJ2-5, with 9 bases lining up with TRBD1. Germline V lookup: CDR1 LNHDA, CDR2 SQIVND (reference sequence). With V trimmed by 5 bases and J by 2 bases, 3 bases remained unmatched. The CDR3 runs 14 residues. CDR3 coding DNA: TGTGCCAGTAGTCGAGGACAGGGGCAAGAGACCCAGTACTTC. This sequence encodes CASSRGQGQETQYF.

J is TRBJ2-1 and V is TRBV14, with a tentative D call TRBD1 (6 bases). This CDR3 is built from 15 residues. The germline CDR1 and CDR2 sequences are SGHDN and FVKESK. Trimming took 3 bases from V and 6 from J, leaving 15 bases between them. The CDR3 here is CASSQRFRGTNEQFF. The CDR3 DNA follows: TGTGCCAGCAGCCAGCGATTCAGGGGAACCAATGAGCAGTTCTTC.

The V call is TRBV5-1, the J call TRBJ1-1; maybe TRBD1 (5 bases). There are 15 residues in the CDR3. Trimming shortened V by 4 bases and J by 1 base, and 14 bases separated the two germline ends. Germline loops: CDR1 SGHRS, CDR2 YFSETQ. For the CDR3, the DNA is TGCGCCAGCAGCCACACGGGAGGGACGAACACTGAAGCTTTCTTT. Amino acids: CASSHTGGTNTEAFF.

V gene TRBV20-1 combines with J gene TRBJ2-2; no reliable D call. There are 11 residues in the CDR3. V shed 5 bases and J shed 5 bases, with 6 bases lying between them. Per germline, CDR1 DFQATT and CDR2 SNEGSKA (reference sequence). DNA of the CDR3: TGCAGTGCTCTATTTACCGGGGAGCTGTTTTTT. This codes for CSALFTGELFF.

The chain employs TRBV5-1 and TRBJ1-1, with 9 positions matching TRBD1. V dropped 3 bases and J dropped 7; count of bases not matched to a gene: 7. This CDR3 contains 14 residues. The germline V gene has CDR1 SGHRS and CDR2 YFSETQ. The CDR3 nucleotides read TGCGCCAGCAGCTCACCACAGGGGGCCGTTGAAGCTTTCTTT. The encoded protein is CASSSPQGAVEAFF. The full variable domain, with the rest looked up from reference TRBV5-1 and TRBJ1-1, is KAGVTQTPRYLIKTRGQQVTLSCSPISGHRSVSWYQQTPGQGLQFLFEYFSETQRNKGNFPGRFSGRQFSNSRSEMNVSTLELGDSALYLCASSSPQGAVEAFFGQGTRLTVV.